Below are 12 T cell receptor beta chains sequenced from a single sample in a study of human T cells and chemical hapten exposure. The time point is: pre-sensitization, week 0. The treatment was: therapeutic diphenylcyclopropenone sensitization with weekly scalp DPC. In TCRdb, the RACE reads were re-called with MiXCR into one record per CDR3 protein. The sample lists approximately 370,000 distinct CDR3 sequences, around 5.5% occurring once. This specimen was whole blood, taken in connection with sensitization to the hapten diphenylcyclopropenone (DPC). The receptors derive from a woman aged 18-29 years with alopecia areata. Some clones in this sample may be carry-over from other donors' samples.

This clonotype was detected a few times. The genes are TRBV7-2 and TRBJ1-1, with TRBD1 identical over 7 bases. V dropped 5 bases and J dropped 4; count of bases not matched to a gene: 4. Germline assignment: CDR1 SGHTA and CDR2 FQGNSA. The CDR3 covers 13 residues. In DNA form, the CDR3 reads TGTGCCAGCAGCCAAAGACAGGGCACTGAAGCTTTCTTT. Encoded protein: CASSQRQGTEAFF.

This clonotype was recorded many times. The chain combines TRBV7-2 with TRBJ2-7; the D gene could be TRBD1 or TRBD2 (5 bases each). With 5 bases removed from V and 6 bases from J, the gap between germline ends came to 14 bases. The germline gives CDR1 SGHTA, CDR2 FQGNSA. This CDR3 comprises 13 residues. CDR3 coding DNA: TGTGCCAGCAGCCAGACACGGGGCGGCGAGCAGTACTTC. It translates to CASSQTRGGEQYF.

This clonotype was counted ten times or more. The V gene is TRBV5-1, the J gene TRBJ2-5, with 7 bases lining up with TRBD2. This CDR3 spans 14 amino acids. Germline V lookup: CDR1 SGHRS, CDR2 YFSETQ. After removal of 3 bases from V and 2 bases from J, the junction contained 4 bases not matched to a gene. CDR3 residues: CASSSAGLQETQYF. The CDR3 nucleotides are TGCGCCAGCAGCTCCGCGGGACTACAAGAGACCCAGTACTTC.

This clonotype was seen only a few times. The chain links TRBV14 to TRBJ2-2; D remains unclear. CDR1 and CDR2 from the germline V gene are SGHDN and FVKESK. Trimming removed 5 bases from V and 4 bases from J, with 5 bases in between. The CDR3 spans 12 residues. The CDR3: CASSGFTGELFF. The CDR3, as DNA: TGTGCCAGCAGCGGATTCACCGGGGAGCTGTTTTTT.

This clonotype was picked up many times. The V and J genes are TRBV6-9 and TRBJ1-4, with a tentative D call TRBD1 (6 bases). Germline V gene lookup returns CDR1 MNHGY and CDR2 SVAAGI. The CDR3 is made up of 14 amino acids. Trimming pared 6 bases from V and 4 bases from J, leaving 12 bases between. The CDR3 bases are TGTGCCAGCAGGGACGGGACAAATAATGAAAAACTGTTTTTT. It yields the protein CASRDGTNNEKLFF.

The chain joins TRBV6-5 to TRBJ2-3, with TRBD2 matching over 9 bases. The V segment lost 0 bases and the J segment 8 bases; nucleotides outside the gene matches: 6. This CDR3 contains 15 residues. Per the germline V gene, CDR1 is MNHEY and CDR2 is SVGAGI. The CDR3 sequence: CASSYSGGGATTQYF. CDR3 sequence (DNA): TGTGCCAGCAGTTACTCCGGCGGGGGGGCTACTACGCAGTATTTT.

This clonotype has a handful of counts. The rearrangement uses TRBV9 and TRBJ2-3; TRBD2 matches 12 bases. Germline loops: CDR1 SGDLS, CDR2 YYNGEE. The CDR3 covers 18 residues. V shed 4 bases, J shed 2 bases, and the junction held 11 bases outside the gene matches. The CDR3: CASSTLRLAGAITDTQYF. In nucleotides, the CDR3 is TGTGCCAGCAGCACCCTAAGACTAGCGGGGGCAATCACAGATACGCAGTATTTT.

The chain links TRBV5-4 to TRBJ2-2; 11 positions agree with TRBD1. The CDR3 contains 15 residues. The V gene's germline CDR1 is SGHNT and CDR2 YYREEE (reference sequence). V dropped 4 bases and J dropped 6; count of bases not matched to a gene: 5. CDR3 nucleotides: TGTGCCAGCAGCCAGGACAGGGGGCCGGCCGGGGAGCTGTTTTTT. Amino acid sequence: CASSQDRGPAGELFF.

The J gene is TRBJ2-1, the V gene TRBV29-1; D possibly corresponds to TRBD2 (5 bases). The germline V and J ends were trimmed by 6 bases and 0 bases, with 12 bases remaining between them. Germline-derived CDR1 and CDR2 are SQVTM and ANQGSEA. The CDR3 sequence is 14 residues long. CDR3 in amino acids: CSVAGRSSYNEQFF. CDR3 DNA sequence: TGCAGCGTCGCGGGCCGAAGCTCCTACAATGAGCAGTTCTTC.

This rearrangement joins TRBV6-2 or TRBV6-3 to TRBJ1-1; D ambiguous. In germline, CDR1 is MNHEY, CDR2 SVGEGT. The CDR3 has 12 residues. Trimming cost V 6 bases and J 6 bases, with 11 bases left between them. Here the CDR3 DNA reads TGTGCCAGCAGACGGGGAATTGCTGAAGCTTTCTTT. Residues: CASRRGIAEAFF.

This clonotype showed up many times. J is TRBJ1-2 and V is TRBV29-1, with D possibly TRBD1 on 5 matching bases. The germline gives CDR1 SQVTM, CDR2 ANQGSEA. V was pared by 1 base and J by 6 bases, with 9 bases between. This CDR3 contains 12 residues. This CDR3 reads CSVEGQPHGYTF. For the CDR3, the DNA is TGCAGCGTTGAAGGACAGCCTCATGGCTACACCTTC.

This clonotype was counted only a few times. V and J are TRBV7-2 and TRBJ1-2; D is unresolved. The germline V gene encodes CDR1 SGHTA and CDR2 FQGNSA. Trimming took off 2 bases at V and 5 bases at J, with 9 bases between the two ends. This CDR3 has 13 amino acids. The DNA of the CDR3 is TGTGCCAGCAGCTTACTGACGGAGTATGGCTACACCTTC. Translating gives CASSLLTEYGYTF. The full variable domain, its missing parts supplied by reference TRBV7-2 and TRBJ1-2, is GAGVSQSPSNKVTEKGKDVELRCDPISGHTALYWYRQSLGQGLEFLIYFQGNSAPDKSGLPSDRFSAERTGGSVSTLTIQRTQQEDSAVYLCASSLLTEYGYTFGSGTRLTVV.